Below, one TCR beta chain is given with its context. The antigen it recognizes is unknown. Base quality data are lacking; no much larger clone is found one base away. The data were taken from a study of cytomegalovirus exposure and HLA in healthy donors (dated 2017 in TCRdb). Looking at the study overall: An earlier analysis of 587 of the donors reported about 260 Gb of sequence data and 117 million unique TCR beta sequences obtained from 180 million or so T cells. An early release that covered some 630 HLA-typed donors contained around 300 gigabases of sequencing data and approximately 85 million unique TCR sequences. The genetic ancestry cluster associated with self-reported Caucasian donors included roughly four fifths of the approximately 400 genotyped donors. The study was designed to test whether signatures of past pathogen exposure could be identified by cataloging public T cell receptors. The study used immunosequencing to profile the T cell repertoires of 600 to 850 subjects and linked those repertoires to cytomegalovirus serostatus. A separate validation cohort of 100 to 150 different subjects was used in addition to the 666-subject first cohort. The study combined high-throughput TCR immunosequencing, statistical association of individual TCRs with disease status, and machine learning to predict cytomegalovirus infection status. A later analysis re-examined previously published TCR beta repertoires from 600 to 700 donors and added high-resolution HLA genotyping to investigate patterns of TCR occurrence. Rather than drawing on any new phenotypic data, the later analysis identified candidate immune exposures from TCR beta sequences and the way those sequences occurred across donors. To decide whether each TCR beta V gene segment behaved as functional or pseudogenic, an earlier analysis of several hundred of the donors relied on high-throughput TCR beta sequencing. Donor age, sex, ethnicity and CMV serostatus were compiled alongside the repertoire data. Genome-wide SNP genotypes for about 65% of the 666 donors were used in a later genetic analysis, which treated that subset as a discovery cohort. All discovery cohort repertoires had been generated using a single sequencing platform. HLA typing covered class I and class II loci at four-digit resolution. The number of typed donors differed by locus: 629-630 for A, B, C, DRB1 and DQB1; roughly 510 for DQA1; 606 for DPA1; and 450 to 480 for DPB1. Because of strong linkage in the cohort, roughly 5 DR-DQ haplotypes were treated as single units for association and clustering. On average, roughly 240,000 unique TCR beta nucleotide sequences were sequenced per donor among about 400 genotyped donors of the cohort, with 15% to 20% of those sequences being non-productive. What the research found in general, with its limitations: Three of the identified cytomegalovirus-associated TCR beta chains were confirmed in vitro to be specific for cytomegalovirus antigens. Because counts were too low, about 15 rarely observed V segments, including chromosome 9 orphons, were left out of the earlier analysis of 587 of the donors. A total of around 150 TCR beta chains were listed by the study as associated with cytomegalovirus. The presence/absence analyses assumed that sequencing depth was roughly uniform across donors, and that assumption may not be true. In a later analysis, HLA-associated TCR beta chains were found to be more clonally expanded and to have lower generation probabilities than equally common non-associated chains. In a later genetic analysis, fewer N-insertions in productive TCRs were reported among donors in an Asian-associated ancestry cluster than the approximately 670-donor mean. At a false discovery rate of 0.05, a later analysis linked approximately 18,000 TCR beta sequences to specific HLA alleles. Only TCR beta chains were sequenced in this cohort, and the absence of alpha or paired-chain data limited detectable features. A further reported finding was that TCR beta sequences accurately predicted the HLA-A and HLA-B alleles for most subjects in the first cohort. An earlier analysis of around 500 of the donors showed that most TCR beta V segments appeared in productive rearrangements either about 87% or about 30% of the time, which broadly matched IMGT annotations. It was suggested by the authors that the approach could potentially be generalized to other disease states and immunological phenotypes. Assigning TCR associations to individual alleles was difficult when HLA alleles, especially DR and DQ, strongly co-occurred. In a later analysis, TCR association rates were found to vary across HLA loci, with the most associated TCRs seen for DRB1 alleles and the fewest for HLA-C alleles. V-gene and J-gene trimming of TCR beta chains was associated with a missense DCLRE1C variant in a later genetic analysis, and the association was replicated in an independent cohort. Cytomegalovirus status was reported to be diagnosed by the classifier with high specificity and sensitivity in both the original and validation cohorts. Because some donors lacked HLA typing at each locus, the association tests relied only on the typed subset. In a later analysis, several top co-occurrence clusters were reported to appear linked to parvovirus B19, influenza, CMV and Epstein-Barr virus. For the cohort, immune exposure information was limited to CMV serostatus. A group of highly shared sequence variants was considered likely to be a technical artifact of the sequencing pipeline. In a later analysis, most CMV-associated TCR beta chains were found to appear HLA-restricted, with HLA associations seemingly driven largely by CMV exposure. Correlated functional status among segregating V segments might be attributable to linkage disequilibrium, but an unknown experimental factor could not be ruled out. Across donors, most TCR sequences were observed very rarely, whereas some public TCRs were present in many individuals.

The cohort was made up of approximately 700 healthy bone marrow donors. All cohort members were sampled while nominally healthy, although unrecorded immune exposures were likely present. The donor tested CMV seronegative and was one of the 352 seronegative cohort members. Every donor gave a peripheral blood sample, and the peripheral blood mononuclear cells from that sample were used for TCR beta sequencing. Genomic DNA was extracted from the blood cell samples with the Qiagen DNeasy Blood Extraction Kit. Library generation was performed with the immunoSEQ multiplex PCR assay. The multiplex PCR relied on a mix of 60 forward primers for TCR Vbeta segments and 13 reverse primers for TCR Jbeta segments. The CDR3 region of rearranged TCR beta genes was amplified from genomic DNA by a multiplex PCR assay. The amplified TCR beta libraries were sequenced on the Illumina HiSeq System as 87-base-pair reads. The published analysis was carried out like this. Across the roughly 640 repertoires, a later analysis counted some 80 million unique TCR beta chains, some 11 million of which were shared by at least two donors. Raw reads were error-corrected and collapsed into unique sequences with a nearest-neighbor algorithm that merged closely related sequences to remove PCR and sequencing errors. To assign V, D and J gene segments, CDR3 sequences were aligned to IMGT reference sequences. For a sequence to be retained, a match of at least six nucleotides to both a V gene segment and a J gene segment was required. Rearrangements were called productive when the CDR3 lacked stop codons and stayed in frame with V and J; all others were non-productive. Following IMGT convention, CDR3 was defined as the stretch from the second conserved V-encoded cysteine to the conserved J-encoded phenylalanine. The earlier analysis of a few hundred of the donors excluded sequences that lacked an unambiguous match to a single V gene segment. An earlier analysis of approximately 590 of the donors called V segments functional above 56.7% productive rearrangements and segregating when the between-donor standard deviation exceeded 5%. A statistical classification framework was built to diagnose cytomegalovirus status from the catalog of TCR beta chain sequences. V and J gene assignment, in a later analysis, came from comparing TCR nucleotide sequences with IMGT/GENE-DB human TR gene sequences. A later analysis assigned CDR3 sequences and most-parsimonious VDJ recombination scenarios with the TCRdist pipeline. A later analysis defined each TCR beta chain by its CDR3 amino acid sequence plus V-gene family, and excluded reads lacking a unique V-gene family. In a later analysis, 450 to 600 highly shared, low-generation-probability nucleotide sequences were removed to address suspected cross-contamination and a sequencing artifact. In a later analysis, a clonal expansion index for each public chain was calculated from normalized within-repertoire ranks of inferred template counts. In a later analysis, generation probabilities were computed using a VDJ recombination model fitted to out-of-frame rearrangements, and the results were checked against IGoR. In a later analysis, hypergeometric tests were used to score TCR-TCR, TCR-HLA and TCR-CMV co-occurrence, with a repertoire-size bias correction applied to TCR pairs. False discovery rates were estimated in a later analysis by permuting HLA or CMV assignments 20 times. In a later analysis, co-occurring TCRs were grouped using DBSCAN, with TCRdist sequence similarity added in when clustering inside HLA-allele-positive subsets. Repertoires with fewer than 30,000 or more than 120,000 public chains were left out of co-occurrence clustering, as were four to six repertoires with anomalous nucleotide sharing. TCRdb stores this immuneACCESS table with in-frame sequences only. Part of the clones is absent; in the studies checked, under half of the shortfall reflects unresolved V genes, and no reason is known for the rest. The DNA gave D and trimming, while V, J and clone size come from that table. This sample is represented by around 130,000 clones; roughly four fifths of them were singletons. The ten largest account for about 1.5% of the sample.

The sample consisted of PBMCs. This receptor was identified in a woman between 18 and 30 years old in good health and CMV-seronegative.

The bases read TGTGCCAGCAATTCAGGGGTCCAAACCTACGAGCAGTACTTC. This gives the protein CASNSGVQTYEQYF. The rearrangement combines TRBV6-1 with TRBJ2-7; TRBD1 is perhaps the D gene, given 6 matching bases. CDR1 and CDR2 (MNHNS, SASEGT) derive from the germline V gene. CDR3 length: 14 amino acids, cysteine to phenylalanine. Here the CDR3 DNA is all that survives: 42 bases in frame from base 1. Trimming at the junction amounts to 7 bases on V and 2 bases on J, and the germline ends lie 15 bases apart.